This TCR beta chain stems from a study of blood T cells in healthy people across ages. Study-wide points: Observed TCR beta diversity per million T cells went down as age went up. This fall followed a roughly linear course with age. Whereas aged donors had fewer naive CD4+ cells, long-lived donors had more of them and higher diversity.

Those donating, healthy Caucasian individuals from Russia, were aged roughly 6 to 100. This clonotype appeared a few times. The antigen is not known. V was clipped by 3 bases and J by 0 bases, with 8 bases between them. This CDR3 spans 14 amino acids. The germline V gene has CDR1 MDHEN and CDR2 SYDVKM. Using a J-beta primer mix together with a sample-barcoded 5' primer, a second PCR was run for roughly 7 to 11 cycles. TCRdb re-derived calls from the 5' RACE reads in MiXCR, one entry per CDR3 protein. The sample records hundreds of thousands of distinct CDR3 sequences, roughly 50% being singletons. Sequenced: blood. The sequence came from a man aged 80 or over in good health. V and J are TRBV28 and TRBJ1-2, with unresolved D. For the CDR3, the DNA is TGTGCCAGCAGTTTTGGGTTTGCTAACTATGGCTACACCTTC. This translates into CASSFGFANYGYTF.